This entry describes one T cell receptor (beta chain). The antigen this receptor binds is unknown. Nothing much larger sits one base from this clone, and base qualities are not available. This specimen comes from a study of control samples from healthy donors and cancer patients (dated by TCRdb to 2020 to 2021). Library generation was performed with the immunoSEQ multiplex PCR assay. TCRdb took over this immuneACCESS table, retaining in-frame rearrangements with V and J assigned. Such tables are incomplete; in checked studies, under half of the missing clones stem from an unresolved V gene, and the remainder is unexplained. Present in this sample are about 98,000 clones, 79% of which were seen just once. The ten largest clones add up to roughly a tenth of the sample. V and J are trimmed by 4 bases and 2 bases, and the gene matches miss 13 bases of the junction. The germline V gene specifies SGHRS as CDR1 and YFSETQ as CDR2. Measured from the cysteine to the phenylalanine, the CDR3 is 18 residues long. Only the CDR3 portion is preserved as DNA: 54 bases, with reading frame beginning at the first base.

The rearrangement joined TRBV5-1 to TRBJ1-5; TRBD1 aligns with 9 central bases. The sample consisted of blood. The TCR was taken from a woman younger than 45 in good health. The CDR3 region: CASSPGTGLNGGNQPQHF. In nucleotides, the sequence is TGCGCCAGCAGCCCCGGGACAGGGTTAAATGGAGGCAATCAGCCCCAGCATTTT.